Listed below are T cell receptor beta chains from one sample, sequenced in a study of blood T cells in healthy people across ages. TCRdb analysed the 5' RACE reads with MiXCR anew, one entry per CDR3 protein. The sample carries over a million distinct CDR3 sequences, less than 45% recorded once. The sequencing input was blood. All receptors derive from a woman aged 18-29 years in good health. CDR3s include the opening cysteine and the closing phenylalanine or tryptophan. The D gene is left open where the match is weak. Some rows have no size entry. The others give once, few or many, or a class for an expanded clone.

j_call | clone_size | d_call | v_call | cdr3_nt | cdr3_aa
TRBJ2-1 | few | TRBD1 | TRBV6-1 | TGTGCCAGCAGTGACTTCGGGACAGGGCCTATTGGTGAGCAGTTCTTC | CASSDFGTGPIGEQFF
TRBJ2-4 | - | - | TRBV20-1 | TGCAGTGCTAGTACAGGGTGGGCCAAAAACATTCAGTACTTC | CSASTGWAKNIQYF
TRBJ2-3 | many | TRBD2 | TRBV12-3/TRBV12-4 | TGTGCCAGCAGTTTGTCTAGCGGGGGTGGCACAGATACGCAGTATTTT | CASSLSSGGGTDTQYF
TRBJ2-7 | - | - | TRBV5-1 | TGCGCCAGCAGCCTAACAGATTCCGTCTACGAGCAGTACTTC | CASSLTDSVYEQYF
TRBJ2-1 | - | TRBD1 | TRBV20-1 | TGCAGTGTTTCTCCGGGACAGGGGGCTGGCAATGAGCAGTTCTTC | CSVSPGQGAGNEQFF
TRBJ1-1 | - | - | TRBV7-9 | TGTGCCAGCAGCACCGGTTTCCACGGAGCTTTCTTT | CASSTGFHGAFF
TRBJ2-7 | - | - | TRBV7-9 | TGTGCCAGCAGCTGGGCGGGACTCTCCTACGAGCAGTACTTC | CASSWAGLSYEQYF
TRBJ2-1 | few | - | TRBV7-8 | TGTGCCAGCATCTGGCTAGGGGAGTACTACAATGAGCAGTTCTTC | CASIWLGEYYNEQFF
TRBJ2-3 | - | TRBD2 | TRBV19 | TGTGCCAGTAGGACTAGCGGGGGGCTCATAGATACGCAGTATTTT | CASRTSGGLIDTQYF
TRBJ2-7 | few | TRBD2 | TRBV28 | TGTGCCAGCAGTTCGTATCCGGGGCGGGAGGGCCAGAGATCCTACGAGCAGTACTTC | CASSSYPGREGQRSYEQYF
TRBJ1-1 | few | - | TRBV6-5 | TGTGCCAGCAGTTACCGGGGATCGGACACTGAAGCTTTCTTT | CASSYRGSDTEAFF
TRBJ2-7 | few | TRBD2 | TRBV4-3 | TGCGCCAGCAGCCAGTCACTACTTCCGGGACTAGCGGGAGAGGAGCAGTACTTC | CASSQSLLPGLAGEEQYF
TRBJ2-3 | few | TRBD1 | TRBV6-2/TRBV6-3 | TGTGCCAGCAGTTGGATAGACAGGGTCGGCACAGATACGCAGTATTTT | CASSWIDRVGTDTQYF
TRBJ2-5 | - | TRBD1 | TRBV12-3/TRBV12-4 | TGTGCCAGCAGTCGCAGAGGGGGACAGGCTCCTGAGACCCAGTACTTC | CASSRRGGQAPETQYF
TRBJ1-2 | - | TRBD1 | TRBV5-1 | TGCGCCAGCAGCTTGGATGGGGACAGAATTATCTATGGCTACACCTTC | CASSLDGDRIIYGYTF
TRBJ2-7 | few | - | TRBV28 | TGTGCCAGCAGTTTTCTGGGGGCTCGGGACGAGCAGTACTTC | CASSFLGARDEQYF
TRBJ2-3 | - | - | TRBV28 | TGTGCCAGCAGTTCCGCACCTAGTGCTGGCACAGATACGCAGTATTTT | CASSSAPSAGTDTQYF
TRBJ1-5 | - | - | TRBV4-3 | TGCGCCAGCAGCCAAGATTTAGGAGCCGGGCCCCAGCATTTT | CASSQDLGAGPQHF
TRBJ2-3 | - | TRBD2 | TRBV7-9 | TGTGCCAGCAGCCAACTAGCGGGAGCAGATACGCAGTATTTT | CASSQLAGADTQYF
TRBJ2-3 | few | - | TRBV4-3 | TGCGCCAGCAGCCTTACGGTGGATTCCGGCACAGATACGCAGTATTTT | CASSLTVDSGTDTQYF
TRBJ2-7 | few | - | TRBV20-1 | TGCAGTGCTAGTCTTCGTGGGCTAGCGAGCGAGCAGTACTTC | CSASLRGLASEQYF
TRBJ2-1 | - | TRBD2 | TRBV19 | TGTGCCAGTAACCCGGGACTAGGGATCTACAATGAGCAATTCTTC | CASNPGLGIYNEQFF
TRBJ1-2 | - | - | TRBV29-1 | TGCAGCGTTCGGGCGGGGAGCGTAGGCTACACCTTC | CSVRAGSVGYTF
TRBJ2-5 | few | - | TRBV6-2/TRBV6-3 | TGTGCCAGCAGTAAAGTTGGGGAGACCCAGTACTTC | CASSKVGETQYF
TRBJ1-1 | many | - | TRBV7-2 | TGTGCCAGCAGCTTACAAGGCAGAAACACTGAAGCTTTCTTT | CASSLQGRNTEAFF
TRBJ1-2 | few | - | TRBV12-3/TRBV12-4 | TGTGCCAGCAGCAAGACAAGCGGCTATGGCTACACCTTC | CASSKTSGYGYTF
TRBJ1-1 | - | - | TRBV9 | TGTGCCAGCAGCGTAAGGCCAGGGGCCACTGAAGCTTTCTTT | CASSVRPGATEAFF
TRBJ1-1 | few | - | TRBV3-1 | TGTGCCAGCAGCCTTCAAGGCGGGGCCACTGAAGCTTTCTTT | CASSLQGGATEAFF
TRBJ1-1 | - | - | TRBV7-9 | TGTGCCAGCAGGCTTCCCGGCAGGGTGCAAGAAGCTTTCTTT | CASRLPGRVQEAFF
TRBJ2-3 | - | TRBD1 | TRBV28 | TGTGCCAGCAGTTCCAGGGGGCTCACAGATACGCAGTATTTT | CASSSRGLTDTQYF